The rows below give T cell receptor beta chains drawn from one sample of a study of shared clonotypes between healthy human individuals. Measured with immunoSEQ multiplex PCR; TCRdb has only the in-frame clones, and not every one. The sample lists some 1,400,000 clones; around 97% were seen once. What was sequenced was naive CD4+ T cells sorted from blood. These receptor sequences come from a young man in good health. The CDR3 runs from the conserved cysteine through the conserved F or W. The D gene is left open where the match is weak. Clone size is given for some rows only: seen once, a few or many times, or a class if the clone is expanded.

v_gene	abundance	j_gene	d_gene	CDR3nt	CDR3aa
TRBV5-1	-	TRBJ2-1	TRBD2	TGCGCCAGCAGCTTGGAGGGCCAGCGGGAGTATCAGTTCTTC	CASSLEGQREYQFF
TRBV18	-	TRBJ1-1	TRBD1	TGTGCCAGCTCACTAGACAGGGGGCTTGCTGAAGCTTTCTTT	CASSLDRGLAEAFF
TRBV27	-	TRBJ2-3	-	TGTGCCAGCAGTTTAGAGTATCGCACAGATACGCAGTATTTT	CASSLEYRTDTQYF
TRBV14	-	TRBJ1-3	-	TGTGCCAGCAGCCAAAGGACTGGGGGGACTGGAAACACCATATATTTT	CASSQRTGGTGNTIYF
TRBV28	-	TRBJ1-1	TRBD1	TGTGGCTCAGGGGGACAGGGCTCTGAAGCTTTCTTT	CGSGGQGSEAFF
TRBV27	-	TRBJ2-2	TRBD1	TGTGCCAGCAGTTTAAGGGCCAGGGGGCGTTTCGGGGACACCGGGGAGCTGTTTTTT	CASSLRARGRFGDTGELFF
TRBV5-6	-	TRBJ2-3	-	TGTGCCAGCAGCTTGGGGGGGACAGATACGCAGTATTTT	CASSLGGTDTQYF
TRBV7-2	-	TRBJ1-2	-	TGTGCCAGCAGCTTAGTCACAGGGCGCGGCTACACCTTC	CASSLVTGRGYTF
TRBV28	once	TRBJ2-5	TRBD1	TGTGCCAGCAGTTCCCCAGGACAGGGAGAGACCCAGTACTTC	CASSSPGQGETQYF
TRBV5-1	-	TRBJ2-1	TRBD2	TGCGCCAGCAGCTCTACTAGCGGGGGGCACAATGAGCAGTTCTTC	CASSSTSGGHNEQFF